The 10 T cell receptor beta chains listed next were all sequenced from one sample in a study of human T cells and chemical hapten exposure. MiXCR was run by TCRdb on the RACE reads, yielding one entry per CDR3 protein. This sample yields nearly 350,000 distinct CDR3 sequences, of which approximately 6.3% are seen a single time; around 8.2% belongs to the top ten. Time point defined: patch test 1, 2 weeks after DPC sensitization. Treatment specified: therapeutic diphenylcyclopropenone sensitization with weekly scalp DPC. The material sequenced was whole blood, taken in connection with sensitization to the hapten diphenylcyclopropenone (DPC). The source is a young woman with alopecia areata. Some clones in this sample may be carry-over from other donors' samples.

This clonotype was recorded a few times. DNA for the CDR3: TGCAGTGCTAGTGCTAGCGGGGTAAAAGATACGCAGTATTTT. Its translation: CSASASGVKDTQYF. This sequence joins TRBV20-1 and TRBJ2-3, with 9 nucleotides matching TRBD2. Germline V lookup: CDR1 DFQATT, CDR2 SNEGSKA (reference sequence). V trimming: 3 bases; J trimming: 5 bases; junction bases outside the gene matches: 6. There are 14 residues in the CDR3.

This clonotype appeared many times. The chain joins TRBV7-9 to TRBJ1-1; 7 bases match TRBD1. Germline-derived CDR1 and CDR2 are SEHNR and FQNEAQ (reference sequence). The CDR3 spans 11 residues. V shed 3 bases, J shed 8 bases, and the junction held 0 bases outside the gene matches. The CDR3 nucleotides are TGTGCCAGCAGCTTGACAGGGGAAGCTTTCTTT. Protein: CASSLTGEAFF.

The chain employs TRBV7-3 and TRBJ2-2; D is perhaps TRBD1 or TRBD2 (5 bases each). CDR1 and CDR2 (germline): SGHTA, FQGTGA. The CDR3 contains 14 residues. V was trimmed by 7 bases and J by 2 bases, leaving 11 bases between them. Written as DNA, the CDR3 is TGTGCCAGCAAAACCGGGACCAACACCGGGGAGCTGTTTTTT. Its protein is CASKTGTNTGELFF.

This clonotype was counted only a few times. The J gene is TRBJ1-2, the V gene TRBV20-1; 9 positions match TRBD1. The CDR3 has 14 amino acids. The germline V gene encodes CDR1 DFQATT and CDR2 SNEGSKA (reference sequence). The trim removed 3 bases at V and 4 bases at J, leaving 6 bases unmatched. CDR3 protein: CSARGQGGVYGYTF. For the CDR3, the DNA is TGCAGTGCTAGGGGACAGGGAGGGGTCTATGGCTACACCTTC.

The chain is built from TRBV25-1 and TRBJ2-7, with D possibly called TRBD1 or TRBD2 (5 bases each). V lost 1 base and J 2 bases, leaving 12 bases between the germline ends. CDR1 MGHDK and CDR2 SYGVNS come from the germline V gene. CDR3 length equals 15 residues. The CDR3 protein is CASSEFRDGTYEQYF. The CDR3 DNA is TGTGCCAGCAGTGAATTCCGGGACGGGACCTACGAGCAGTACTTC.

The chain uses TRBV7-2 and TRBJ2-7; a possible D gene is TRBD1 (6 bases). Germline V CDR1 and CDR2: SGHTA, FQGNSA. V was pared by 3 bases and J by 1 base, with 13 bases between. The CDR3 is made up of 15 amino acids. The CDR3 sequence: CASSLTGAESYEQYF. For the CDR3, the DNA is TGTGCCAGCAGCTTGACAGGAGCGGAGTCCTACGAGCAGTACTTC. Together with reference TRBV7-2 and TRBJ2-7, the CDR3 gives the full variable domain: GAGVSQSPSNKVTEKGKDVELRCDPISGHTALYWYRQSLGQGLEFLIYFQGNSAPDKSGLPSDRFSAERTGGSVSTLTIQRTQQEDSAVYLCASSLTGAESYEQYFGPGTRLTVT.

This clonotype was seen many times. This sequence joins TRBV4-3 and TRBJ1-1, with TRBD1 as a possible D gene (5 bases). Trimming removed 5 bases at V and 1 base at J, with 11 bases between. CDR1 and CDR2 (germline): LGHNA, YSLEER. This CDR3 is built from 14 residues. The CDR3 reads CASSSGTRNTEAFF. The DNA for the CDR3 is TGCGCCAGCAGCTCCGGGACGAGGAACACTGAAGCTTTCTTT.

The chain uses TRBV5-8 and TRBJ2-6; possibly TRBD2 for D (5 bases). The V end lost 7 bases, the J end lost 0 bases, and 11 bases lay between the germline ends. This CDR3 spans 15 amino acids. The germline V gene encodes CDR1 SGHTS and CDR2 YDEGEE. Here the CDR3 DNA reads TGTGCCAGCGGAGGTATCGGCTCTGGGGCCAACGTCCTGACTTTC. It yields the protein CASGGIGSGANVLTF.

This clonotype was seen a few times. V usage is TRBV2 and J usage is TRBJ1-1; perhaps TRBD1 as D (5 bases). This CDR3 has 17 residues. CDR1 SNHLY and CDR2 FYNNEI come from the germline V gene. The V end was cut by 4 bases, the J end by 0 bases, with 18 bases between. The CDR3 reads CASSGIVGTSMNTEAFF. The CDR3 DNA is TGTGCCAGCAGTGGGATTGTAGGGACCTCAATGAACACTGAAGCTTTCTTT.

This clonotype was seen many times. This chain connects TRBV12-3 or TRBV12-4 to TRBJ2-3; D not resolved. V shed 6 bases and J shed 4 bases, with 11 bases lying between them. The CDR3 has 13 amino acids. The CDR3, as DNA: TGTGCCAGCAGCGTTCTCTTTTCAGATACGCAGTATTTT. Amino acids: CASSVLFSDTQYF.